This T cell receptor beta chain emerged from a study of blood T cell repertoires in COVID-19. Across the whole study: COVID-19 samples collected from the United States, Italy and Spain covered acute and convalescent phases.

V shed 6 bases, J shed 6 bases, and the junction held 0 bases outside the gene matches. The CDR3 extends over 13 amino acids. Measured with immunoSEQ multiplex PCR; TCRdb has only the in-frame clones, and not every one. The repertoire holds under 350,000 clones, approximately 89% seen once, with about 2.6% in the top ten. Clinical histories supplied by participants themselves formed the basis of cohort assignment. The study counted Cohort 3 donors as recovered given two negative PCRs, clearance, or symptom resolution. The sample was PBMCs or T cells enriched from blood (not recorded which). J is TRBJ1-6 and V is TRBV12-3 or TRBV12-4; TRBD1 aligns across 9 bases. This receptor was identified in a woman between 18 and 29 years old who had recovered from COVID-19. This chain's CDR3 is CASRGQGNSPLHF. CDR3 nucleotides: TGTGCCAGCAGGGGACAGGGTAATTCACCCCTCCACTTT.